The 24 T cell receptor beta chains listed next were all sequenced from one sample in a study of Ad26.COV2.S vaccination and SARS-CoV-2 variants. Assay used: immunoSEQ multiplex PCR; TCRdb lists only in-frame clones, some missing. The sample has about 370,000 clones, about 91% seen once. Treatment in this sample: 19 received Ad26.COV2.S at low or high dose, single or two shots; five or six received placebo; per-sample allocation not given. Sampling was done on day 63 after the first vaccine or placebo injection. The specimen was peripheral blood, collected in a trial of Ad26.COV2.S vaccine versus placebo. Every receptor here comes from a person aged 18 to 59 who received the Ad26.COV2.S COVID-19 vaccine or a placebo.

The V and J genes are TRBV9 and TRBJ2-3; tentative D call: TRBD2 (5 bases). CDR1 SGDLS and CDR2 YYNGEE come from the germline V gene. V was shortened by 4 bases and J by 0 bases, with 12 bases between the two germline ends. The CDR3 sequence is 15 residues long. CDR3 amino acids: CASSKAVLSTDTQYF. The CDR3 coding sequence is TGTGCCAGCAGCAAAGCGGTACTTAGCACAGATACGCAGTATTTT.

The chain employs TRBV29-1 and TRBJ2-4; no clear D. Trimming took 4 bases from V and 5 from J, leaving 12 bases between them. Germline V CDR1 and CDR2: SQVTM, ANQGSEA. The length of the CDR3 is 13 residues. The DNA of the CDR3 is TGCAGCGTTGGGTTGACCAGCCAAAACATTCAGTACTTC. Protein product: CSVGLTSQNIQYF.

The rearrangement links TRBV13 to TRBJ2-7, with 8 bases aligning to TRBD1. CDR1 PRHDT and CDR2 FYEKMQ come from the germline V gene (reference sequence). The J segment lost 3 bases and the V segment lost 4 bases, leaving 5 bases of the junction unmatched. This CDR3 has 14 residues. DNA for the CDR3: TGTGCCAGCAGCTCGGACAGGGCAAACTACGAGCAGTACTTC. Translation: CASSSDRANYEQYF.

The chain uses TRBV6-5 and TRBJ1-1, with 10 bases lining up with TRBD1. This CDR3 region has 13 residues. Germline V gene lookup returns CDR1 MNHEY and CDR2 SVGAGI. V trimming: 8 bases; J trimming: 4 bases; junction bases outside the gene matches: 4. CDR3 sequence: CASGQGGGTEAFF. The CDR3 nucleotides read TGTGCCAGCGGACAGGGGGGTGGCACTGAAGCTTTCTTT.

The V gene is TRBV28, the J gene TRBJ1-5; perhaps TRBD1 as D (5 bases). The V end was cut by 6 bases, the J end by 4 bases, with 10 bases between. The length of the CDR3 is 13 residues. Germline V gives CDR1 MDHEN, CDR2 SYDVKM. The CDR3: CASREEGNQPQHF. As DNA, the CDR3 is TGTGCCAGCAGGGAAGAGGGGAATCAGCCCCAGCATTTT.

CDR3 coding DNA: TGCGCCAGCAGCCGGGAGGTGACTAGCGGGAGGGCCCTCCGATCCAATGAGCAGTTCTTC. This translates into CASSREVTSGRALRSNEQFF. This chain connects TRBV5-1 to TRBJ2-1, with 14 bases fitting TRBD2. Germline V gives CDR1 SGHRS, CDR2 YFSETQ. Losses at the gene ends were 4 bases for V and 6 bases for J; bases not matched to a gene: 18. CDR3 length equals 20 residues. Looking up the rest from reference TRBV5-1 and TRBJ2-1 gives the full variable domain: KAGVTQTPRYLIKTRGQQVTLSCSPISGHRSVSWYQQTPGQGLQFLFEYFSETQRNKGNFPGRFSGRQFSNSRSEMNVSTLELGDSALYLCASSREVTSGRALRSNEQFFGPGTRLTVL.

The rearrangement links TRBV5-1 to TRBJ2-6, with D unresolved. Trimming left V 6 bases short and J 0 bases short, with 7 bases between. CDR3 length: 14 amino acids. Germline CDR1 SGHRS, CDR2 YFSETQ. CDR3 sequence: CASTRTSGANVLTF. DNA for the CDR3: TGCGCCAGCACACGGACCTCTGGGGCCAACGTCCTGACTTTC.

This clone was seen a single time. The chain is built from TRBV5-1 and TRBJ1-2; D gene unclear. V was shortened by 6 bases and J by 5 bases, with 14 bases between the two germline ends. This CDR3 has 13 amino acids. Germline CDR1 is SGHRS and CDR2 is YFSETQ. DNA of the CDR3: TGCGCCAGCACTCCGGAAGATGGATATGGCTACACCTTC. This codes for CASTPEDGYGYTF.

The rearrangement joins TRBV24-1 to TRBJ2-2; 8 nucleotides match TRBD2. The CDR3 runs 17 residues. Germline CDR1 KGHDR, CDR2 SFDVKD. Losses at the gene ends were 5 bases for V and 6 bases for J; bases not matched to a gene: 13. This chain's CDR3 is CATSGVPGLGTAGELFF. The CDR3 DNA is TGTGCCACCAGTGGGGTTCCGGGACTAGGAACAGCCGGGGAGCTGTTTTTT.

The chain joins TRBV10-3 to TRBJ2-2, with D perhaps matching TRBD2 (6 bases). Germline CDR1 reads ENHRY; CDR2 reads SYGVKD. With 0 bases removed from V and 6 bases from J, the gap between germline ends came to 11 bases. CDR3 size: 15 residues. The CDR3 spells CAISESSGSAGELFF. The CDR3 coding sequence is TGTGCCATCAGTGAGTCTAGCGGATCCGCCGGGGAGCTGTTTTTT.

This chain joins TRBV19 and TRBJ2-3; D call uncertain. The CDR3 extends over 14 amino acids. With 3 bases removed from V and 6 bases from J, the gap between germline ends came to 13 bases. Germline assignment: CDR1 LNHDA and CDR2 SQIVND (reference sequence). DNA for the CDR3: TGTGCCAGTAGTATCTCGTCCACTCTGGATACGCAGTATTTT. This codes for CASSISSTLDTQYF.

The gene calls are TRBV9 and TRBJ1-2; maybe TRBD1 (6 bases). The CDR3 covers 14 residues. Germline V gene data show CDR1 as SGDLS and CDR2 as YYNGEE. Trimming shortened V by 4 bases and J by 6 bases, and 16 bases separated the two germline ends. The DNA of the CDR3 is TGTGCCAGCAGCAGACCACAGGGATTGAATGGCTACACCTTC. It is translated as CASSRPQGLNGYTF.

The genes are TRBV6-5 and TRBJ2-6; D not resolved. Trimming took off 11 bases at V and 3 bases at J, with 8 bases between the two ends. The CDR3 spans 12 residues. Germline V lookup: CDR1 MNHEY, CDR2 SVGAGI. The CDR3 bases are TGTGCCGCAGGTCGTGGGGCCAACGTCCTGACTTTC. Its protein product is CAAGRGANVLTF.

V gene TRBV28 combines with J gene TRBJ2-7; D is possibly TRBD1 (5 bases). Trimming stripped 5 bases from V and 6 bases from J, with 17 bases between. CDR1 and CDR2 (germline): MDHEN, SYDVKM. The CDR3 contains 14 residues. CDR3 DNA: TGTGCCAGCAGTCTTCGTCCCAGGGATCGCGAGCAGTACTTC. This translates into CASSLRPRDREQYF.

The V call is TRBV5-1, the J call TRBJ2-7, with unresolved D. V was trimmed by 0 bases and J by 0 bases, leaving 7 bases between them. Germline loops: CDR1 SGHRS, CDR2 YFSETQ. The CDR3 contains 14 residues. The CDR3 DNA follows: TGCGCCAGCAGCTTGGTCCCAGGCTCCTACGAGCAGTACTTC. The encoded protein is CASSLVPGSYEQYF.

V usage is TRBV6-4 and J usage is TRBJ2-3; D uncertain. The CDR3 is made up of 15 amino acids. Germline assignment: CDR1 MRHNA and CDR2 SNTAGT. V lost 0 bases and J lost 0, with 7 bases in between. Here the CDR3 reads CASSDSAESTDTQYF. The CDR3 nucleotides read TGTGCCAGCAGTGACTCTGCGGAAAGCACAGATACGCAGTATTTT.

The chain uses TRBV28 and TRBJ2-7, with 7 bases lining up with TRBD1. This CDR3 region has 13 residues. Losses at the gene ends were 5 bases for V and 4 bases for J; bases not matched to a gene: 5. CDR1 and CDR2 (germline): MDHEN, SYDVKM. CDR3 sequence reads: CASSGETGYEQYF. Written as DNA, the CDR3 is TGTGCCAGCAGTGGCGAGACAGGGTACGAGCAGTACTTC.

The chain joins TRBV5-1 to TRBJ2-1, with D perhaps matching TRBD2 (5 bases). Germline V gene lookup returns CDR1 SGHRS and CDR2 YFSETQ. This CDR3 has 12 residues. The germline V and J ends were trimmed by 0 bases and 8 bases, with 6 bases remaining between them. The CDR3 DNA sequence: TGCGCCAGCAGCTTGGGAGGGTATGAGCAGTTCTTC. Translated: CASSLGGYEQFF.

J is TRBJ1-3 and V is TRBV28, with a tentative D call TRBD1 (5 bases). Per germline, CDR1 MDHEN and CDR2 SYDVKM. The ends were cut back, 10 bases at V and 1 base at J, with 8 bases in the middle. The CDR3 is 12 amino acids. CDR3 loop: CAISGSGNTIYF. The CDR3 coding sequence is TGTGCCATCTCAGGGTCTGGAAACACCATATATTTT.

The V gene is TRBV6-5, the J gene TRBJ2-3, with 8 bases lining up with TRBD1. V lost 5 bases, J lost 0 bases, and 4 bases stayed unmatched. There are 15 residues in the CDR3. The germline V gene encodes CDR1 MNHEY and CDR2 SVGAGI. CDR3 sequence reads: CASSRQGRSTDTQYF. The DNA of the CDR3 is TGTGCCAGCAGTAGACAGGGGAGAAGCACAGATACGCAGTATTTT.

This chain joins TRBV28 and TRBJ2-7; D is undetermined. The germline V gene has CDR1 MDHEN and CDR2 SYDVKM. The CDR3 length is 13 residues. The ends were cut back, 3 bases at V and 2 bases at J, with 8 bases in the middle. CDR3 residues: CASSFGQTYEQYF. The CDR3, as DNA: TGTGCCAGCAGTTTCGGGCAGACCTACGAGCAGTACTTC.

In nucleotides, the CDR3 is TGCGCCAGCAGCTTGGCCGACGGGTTGGGGAATGAGCAGTTCTTC. Its translation is CASSLADGLGNEQFF. V gene TRBV5-1 combines with J gene TRBJ2-1, with D uncertain. CDR3 length equals 15 residues. CDR1 is SGHRS, CDR2 YFSETQ, per germline. V was trimmed by 0 bases and J by 7 bases, leaving 14 bases between them.

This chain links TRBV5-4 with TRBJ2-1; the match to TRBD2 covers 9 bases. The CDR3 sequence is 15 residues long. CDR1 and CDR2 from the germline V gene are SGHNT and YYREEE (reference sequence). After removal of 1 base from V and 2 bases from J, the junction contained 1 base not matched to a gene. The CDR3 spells CASSLLAGPYNEQFF. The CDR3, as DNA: TGTGCCAGCAGCTTGCTAGCGGGGCCCTACAATGAGCAGTTCTTC.

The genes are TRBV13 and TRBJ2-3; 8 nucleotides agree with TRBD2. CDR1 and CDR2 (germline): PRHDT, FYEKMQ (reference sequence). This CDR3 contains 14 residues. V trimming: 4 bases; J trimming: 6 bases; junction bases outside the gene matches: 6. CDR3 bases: TGTGCCAGCAGCTCCCGGACTAGCATCGATACGCAGTATTTT. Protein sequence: CASSSRTSIDTQYF.